Each of the 2 T cell receptor beta chains below was sequenced from the same sample in a study of TIL therapy for anti-PD-1-resistant metastatic lung cancer. The time point: pre-treatment sample, taken before nivolumab and TIL therapy. Tumor tissue came from excised metastases, mostly pleural nodules or supraclavicular lymph nodes. The libraries were made with immunoSEQ v3. The data were produced by immunoSEQ multiplex PCR, yet TCRdb's version contains in-frame clones alone and is incomplete. The repertoire holds several thousand clones, with less than 70% as singletons. This sample comprised tumor tissue, obtained at baseline. The receptors shown here come from a person aged 25 to 85 with non-small cell lung cancer.

The genes are TRBV7-2 and TRBJ2-4; 7 nucleotides agree with TRBD1. The CDR3 totals 15 residues. CDR1 and CDR2 from the germline V gene are SGHTA and FQGNSA. The junction had 8 bases not matched to a gene; V was cut back by 6 bases and J by 3 bases. The CDR3 DNA reads as TGTGCCAGCAGTCCTGACAGGGTCATCAAAAACATTCAGTACTTC. Its protein product is CASSPDRVIKNIQYF. The full variable domain, with the rest looked up from reference TRBV7-2 and TRBJ2-4, is GAGVSQSPSNKVTEKGKDVELRCDPISGHTALYWYRQSLGQGLEFLIYFQGNSAPDKSGLPSDRFSAERTGGSVSTLTIQRTQQEDSAVYLCASSPDRVIKNIQYFGAGTRLSVL.

In nucleotides, the CDR3 is TGTGCCATCAGTGATTGGGCAGGAGAAGCTTTCTTT. Translation gives CAISDWAGEAFF. The V gene is TRBV10-3, the J gene TRBJ1-1; D gene uncertain. There are 12 residues in the CDR3. Germline CDR1 and CDR2: ENHRY and SYGVKD. The V end was cut by 3 bases, the J end by 8 bases, with 10 bases between.